The next 9 T cell receptor beta chains were all read from a single sample in a study of control samples from healthy donors and cancer patients. Using immunoSEQ multiplex PCR, the repertoire was profiled, and TCRdb retains in-frame clones only, with some absent. The sample has 55,000 to 85,000 clones, around 87% seen once. Input material: PBMCs. The receptors shown here come from a woman between 50 and 59 years old with head and neck cancer.

Here the CDR3 reads CASSQDGWRGGGDEQFF. CDR3 DNA: TGCGCCAGCAGCCAAGATGGATGGCGGGGGGGCGGCGATGAGCAGTTCTTC. V usage is TRBV4-1 and J usage is TRBJ2-1; 9 bases are shared with TRBD2. V dropped 0 bases and J dropped 8; count of bases not matched to a gene: 11. Germline assignment: CDR1 MGHRA and CDR2 YSYEKL. The CDR3 totals 17 residues.

The rearrangement links TRBV6-1 to TRBJ2-6; D might be TRBD1 (7 bases). This CDR3 spans 18 amino acids. V lost 4 bases and J lost 4, with 20 bases in between. Germline values: CDR1 MNHNS, CDR2 SASEGT. The CDR3 here is CASSVRDSGGRGANVLTF. The CDR3 DNA follows: TGTGCCAGCAGTGTTCGGGACAGTGGGGGGAGGGGGGCCAACGTCCTGACTTTC.

This clone was seen once. The chain employs TRBV6-5 and TRBJ1-2; TRBD1 matches 7 bases. The germline V gene has CDR1 MNHEY and CDR2 SVGAGI. The CDR3 sequence is 13 residues long. V gave up 5 bases and J gave up 4 bases; unmatched junction bases: 4. CDR3 residues: CASSPTGIYGYTF. The CDR3 DNA reads TGTGCCAGCAGTCCGACAGGGATCTATGGCTACACCTTC.

With regard to this clone: This specimen includes other DNA sequences encoding the same CDR3. V and J are TRBV29-1 and TRBJ2-5; maybe TRBD2 (5 bases). CDR3 length: 11 amino acids. V lost 4 bases to trimming and J lost 2 bases, with 5 bases between them. CDR1 and CDR2 from the germline V gene are SQVTM and ANQGSEA. This CDR3 reads CSVGGQETQYF. The CDR3 coding sequence is TGCAGCGTTGGAGGGCAAGAGACCCAGTACTTC. The full variable domain, in which reference TRBV29-1 and TRBJ2-5 provide the parts outside the CDR3, is SAVISQKPSRDICQRGTSLTIQCQVDSQVTMMFWYRQQPGQSLTLIATANQGSEATYESGFVIDKFPISRPNLTFSTLTVSNMSPEDSSIYLCSVGGQETQYFGPGTRLLVL.

V is TRBV19 and J is TRBJ2-2, with 10 bases identical to TRBD1. With 7 bases clipped from V and 0 bases from J, the junction kept 5 bases outside the gene matches. CDR1 LNHDA and CDR2 SQIVND come from the germline V gene (reference sequence). CDR3 length equals 16 residues. The CDR3 bases are TGTGCCAGTACCCGAGGACAGGGGGCGAACACCGGGGAGCTGTTTTTT. This codes for CASTRGQGANTGELFF.

The genes are TRBV6-2 or TRBV6-3 and TRBJ2-3, with 7 bases lining up with TRBD1. The V gene's germline CDR1 is MNHEY and CDR2 SVGEGT. V was pared by 6 bases and J by 2 bases, with 8 bases of the junction left unmatched. This CDR3 is built from 15 residues. Here the CDR3 reads CASSHRTGNTDTQYF. CDR3 DNA: TGTGCCAGCAGCCATAGGACAGGTAACACAGATACGCAGTATTTT.

This clone was observed a single time. This sequence joins TRBV19 and TRBJ2-2; tentative D call: TRBD2 (6 bases). The CDR3 has 16 amino acids. Trimming shortened V by 4 bases and J by 0 bases, and 12 bases separated the two germline ends. Germline assignment: CDR1 LNHDA and CDR2 SQIVND (reference sequence). The CDR3 nucleotides read TGTGCCAGTAGTAAAGGAGGGTTCGCGAACACCGGGGAGCTGTTTTTT. Translating it yields CASSKGGFANTGELFF.

The chain employs TRBV28 and TRBJ1-6, with unresolved D. Germline assignment: CDR1 MDHEN and CDR2 SYDVKM. The V end lost 3 bases, the J end lost 7 bases, and 7 bases lay between the germline ends. The CDR3 length is 13 residues. CDR3 coding DNA: TGTGCCAGCAGTTTGGCCGAGAATTCACCCCTCCACTTT. Translated: CASSLAENSPLHF.

The chain couples TRBV19 to TRBJ2-7; D call uncertain. Looked up from germline, CDR1 is LNHDA and CDR2 is SQIVND (reference sequence). The ends were cut back, 5 bases at V and 3 bases at J, with 11 bases in the middle. The CDR3 extends over 13 amino acids. The DNA for the CDR3 is TGTGCCAGTAGTCCCACCGGTCTCTACGAGCAGTACTTC. This translates into CASSPTGLYEQYF.